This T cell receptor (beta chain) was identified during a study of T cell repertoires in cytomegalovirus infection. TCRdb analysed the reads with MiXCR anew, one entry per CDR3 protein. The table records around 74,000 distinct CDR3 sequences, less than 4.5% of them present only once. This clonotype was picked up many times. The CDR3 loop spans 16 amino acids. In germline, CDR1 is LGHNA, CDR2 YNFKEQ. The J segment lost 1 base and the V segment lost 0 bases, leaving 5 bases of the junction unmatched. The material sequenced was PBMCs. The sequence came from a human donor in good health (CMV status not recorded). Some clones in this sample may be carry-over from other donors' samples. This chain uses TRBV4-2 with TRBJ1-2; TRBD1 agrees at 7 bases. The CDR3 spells CASSQDPQGDNYGYTF. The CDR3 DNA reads TGTGCCAGCAGCCAAGATCCGCAGGGGGATAACTATGGCTACACCTTC.